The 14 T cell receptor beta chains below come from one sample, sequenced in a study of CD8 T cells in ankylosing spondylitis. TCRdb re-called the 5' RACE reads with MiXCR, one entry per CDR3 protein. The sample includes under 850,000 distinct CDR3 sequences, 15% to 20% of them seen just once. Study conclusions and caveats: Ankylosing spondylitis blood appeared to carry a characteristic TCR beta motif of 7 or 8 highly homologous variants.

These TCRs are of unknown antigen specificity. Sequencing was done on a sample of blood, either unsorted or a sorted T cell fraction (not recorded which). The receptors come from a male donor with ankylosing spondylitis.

The CDR3 here is CASNLPGGEQYF. The CDR3 DNA reads TGTGCCAGCAACTTACCCGGGGGCGAGCAGTACTTC. This sequence joins TRBV27 and TRBJ2-7, with TRBD2 as a possible D gene (6 bases). V lost 7 bases to trimming and J lost 6 bases, with 13 bases between them. The CDR3 extends over 12 amino acids. Germline V gene data show CDR1 as MNHEY and CDR2 as SMNVEV (reference sequence).

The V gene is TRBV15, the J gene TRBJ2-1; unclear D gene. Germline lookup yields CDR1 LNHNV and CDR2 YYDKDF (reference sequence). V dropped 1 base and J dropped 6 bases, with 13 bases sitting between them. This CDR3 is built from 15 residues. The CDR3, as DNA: TGTGCCACCAGCAGAGTCTGGGCAGAGGTCAATGAGCAGTTCTTC. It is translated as CATSRVWAEVNEQFF.

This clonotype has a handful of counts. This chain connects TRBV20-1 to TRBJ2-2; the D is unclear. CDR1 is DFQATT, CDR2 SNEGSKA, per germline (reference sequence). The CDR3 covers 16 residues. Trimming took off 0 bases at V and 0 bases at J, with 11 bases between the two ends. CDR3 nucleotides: TGCAGTGCTAGAGATGGCCCTACCGCGAACACCGGGGAGCTGTTTTTT. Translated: CSARDGPTANTGELFF.

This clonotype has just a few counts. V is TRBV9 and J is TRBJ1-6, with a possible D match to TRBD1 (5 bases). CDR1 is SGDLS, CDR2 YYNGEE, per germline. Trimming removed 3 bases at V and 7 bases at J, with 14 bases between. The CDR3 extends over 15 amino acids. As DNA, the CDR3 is TGTGCCAGCAGCGGGCCCCAGGGTATGAATTCACCCCTCCACTTT. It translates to CASSGPQGMNSPLHF.

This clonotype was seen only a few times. CDR3 bases: TGTGCCAGCAGCTGGGACAGCGGACAAGAGACCCAGTACTTC. Amino acid sequence: CASSWDSGQETQYF. J is TRBJ2-5 and V is TRBV3-1, with 7 bases fitting TRBD1. This CDR3 spans 14 amino acids. Germline trimming cut 5 bases from V and 2 bases from J; bases unmatched to any gene: 5. The germline gives CDR1 LGHDT, CDR2 YNNKEL (reference sequence).

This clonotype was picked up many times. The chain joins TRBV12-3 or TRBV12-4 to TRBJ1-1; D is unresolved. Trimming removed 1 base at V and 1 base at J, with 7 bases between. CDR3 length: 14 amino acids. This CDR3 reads CASSLGVGNTEAFF. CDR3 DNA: TGTGCCAGCAGTTTAGGGGTGGGGAACACTGAAGCTTTCTTT.

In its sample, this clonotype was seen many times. The CDR3 is CASSDGTSGNNEQFF. CDR3 nucleotide sequence: TGTGCCAGCAGTGACGGGACTAGCGGGAACAATGAGCAGTTCTTC. This rearrangement joins TRBV6-4 to TRBJ2-1; 13 positions match TRBD2. In germline, CDR1 is MRHNA, CDR2 SNTAGT. Unmatched junction bases numbered 0, after V lost 2 bases and J lost 5 bases. This CDR3 spans 15 amino acids.

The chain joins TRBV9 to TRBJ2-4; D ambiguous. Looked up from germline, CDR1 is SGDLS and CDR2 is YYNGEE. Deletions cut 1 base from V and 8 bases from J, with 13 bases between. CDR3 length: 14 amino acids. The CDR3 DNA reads TGTGCCAGCAGCGTACGCGGAATCGGAGACATTCAGTACTTC. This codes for CASSVRGIGDIQYF.

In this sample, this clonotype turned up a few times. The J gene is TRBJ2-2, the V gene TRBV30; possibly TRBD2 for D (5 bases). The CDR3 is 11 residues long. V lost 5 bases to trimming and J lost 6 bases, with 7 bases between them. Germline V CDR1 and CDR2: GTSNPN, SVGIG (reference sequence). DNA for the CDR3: TGTGCCTGGGAGGGCGCCGGGGAGCTGTTTTTT. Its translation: CAWEGAGELFF.

For the CDR3, the DNA is TGTGCCAGCAGCTCAAGGACACCCTCGGTCGAGCAGTACTTC. This sequence encodes CASSSRTPSVEQYF. V is TRBV7-2 and J is TRBJ2-7, with D possibly being TRBD1 (5 bases). Germline CDR1 SGHTA, CDR2 FQGNSA. The CDR3 consists of 14 residues. V was pared by 4 bases and J by 6 bases, with 16 bases between.

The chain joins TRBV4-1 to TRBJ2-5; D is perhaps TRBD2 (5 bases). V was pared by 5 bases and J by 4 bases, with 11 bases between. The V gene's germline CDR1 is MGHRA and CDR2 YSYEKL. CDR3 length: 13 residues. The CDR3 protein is CASSGERRETQYF. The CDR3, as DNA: TGCGCCAGCAGCGGGGAGCGGCGAGAGACCCAGTACTTC.

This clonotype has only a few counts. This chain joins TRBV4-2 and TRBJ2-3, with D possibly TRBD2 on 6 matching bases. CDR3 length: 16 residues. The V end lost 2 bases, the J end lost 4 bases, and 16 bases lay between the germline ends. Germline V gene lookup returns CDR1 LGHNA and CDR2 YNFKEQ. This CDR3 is CASSQQLAGNADTQYF. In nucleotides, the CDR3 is TGTGCCAGCAGCCAACAACTAGCCGGGAATGCAGATACGCAGTATTTT.

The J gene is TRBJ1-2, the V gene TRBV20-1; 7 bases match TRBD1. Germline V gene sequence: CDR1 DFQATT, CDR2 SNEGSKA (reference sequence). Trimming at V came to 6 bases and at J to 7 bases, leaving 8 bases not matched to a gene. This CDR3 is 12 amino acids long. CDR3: CSATWAGGGYTF. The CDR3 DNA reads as TGCAGTGCCACTTGGGCAGGGGGTGGCTACACCTTC.

The CDR3, as DNA: TGTGCCAGCAGGGGGCTTGAACTGAAGATGAACACTGAAGCTTTCTTT. Its translation is CASRGLELKMNTEAFF. V is TRBV6-1 and J is TRBJ1-1; weak D call: TRBD1 (5 bases). CDR3 length: 16 residues. Trimming shortened V by 6 bases and J by 0 bases, and 17 bases separated the two germline ends. The germline V gene has CDR1 MNHNS and CDR2 SASEGT.